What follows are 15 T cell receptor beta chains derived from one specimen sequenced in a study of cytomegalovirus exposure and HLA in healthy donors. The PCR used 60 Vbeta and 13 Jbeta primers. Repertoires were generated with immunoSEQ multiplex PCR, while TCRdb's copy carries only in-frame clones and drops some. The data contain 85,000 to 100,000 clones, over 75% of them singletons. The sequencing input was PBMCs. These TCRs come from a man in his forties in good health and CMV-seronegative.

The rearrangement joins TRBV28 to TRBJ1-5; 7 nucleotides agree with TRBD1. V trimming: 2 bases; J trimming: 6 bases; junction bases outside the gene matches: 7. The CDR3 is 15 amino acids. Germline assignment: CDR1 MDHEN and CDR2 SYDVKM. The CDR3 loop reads CASSLGQGVGQPQHF. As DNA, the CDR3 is TGTGCCAGCAGTTTAGGTCAGGGGGTGGGTCAGCCCCAGCATTTT. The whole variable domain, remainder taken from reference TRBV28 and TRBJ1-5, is DVKVTQSSRYLVKRTGEKVFLECVQDMDHENMFWYRQDPGLGLRLIYFSYDVKMKEKGDIPEGYSVSREKKERFSLILESASTNQTSMYLCASSLGQGVGQPQHFGDGTRLSIL.

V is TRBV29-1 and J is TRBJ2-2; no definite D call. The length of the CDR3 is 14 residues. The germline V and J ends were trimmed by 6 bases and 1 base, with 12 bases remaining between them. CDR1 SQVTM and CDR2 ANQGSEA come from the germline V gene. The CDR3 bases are TGCAGCGTATCGTCGGCGGAGAACACCGGGGAGCTGTTTTTT. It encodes CSVSSAENTGELFF.

CDR3 coding DNA: TGTGCCAGCAGTTTAGGTAGGACAGCGTATAATTCACCCCTCCACTTT. Its translation: CASSLGRTAYNSPLHF. This sequence joins TRBV28 and TRBJ1-6; D might be TRBD1 (6 bases). The CDR3 sequence is 16 residues long. Germline V gene lookup returns CDR1 MDHEN and CDR2 SYDVKM. The germline V and J ends were trimmed by 2 bases and 4 bases, with 12 bases remaining between them. Based on the CDR3 plus reference TRBV28 and TRBJ1-6, the full variable domain is DVKVTQSSRYLVKRTGEKVFLECVQDMDHENMFWYRQDPGLGLRLIYFSYDVKMKEKGDIPEGYSVSREKKERFSLILESASTNQTSMYLCASSLGRTAYNSPLHFGNGTRLTVT.

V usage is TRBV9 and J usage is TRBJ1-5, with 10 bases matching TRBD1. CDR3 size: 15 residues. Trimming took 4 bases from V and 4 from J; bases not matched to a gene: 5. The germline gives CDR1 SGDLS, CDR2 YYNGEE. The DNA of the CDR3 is TGTGCCAGCAGCTCCCGGGACAGGGGAAATCAGCCCCAGCATTTT. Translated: CASSSRDRGNQPQHF.

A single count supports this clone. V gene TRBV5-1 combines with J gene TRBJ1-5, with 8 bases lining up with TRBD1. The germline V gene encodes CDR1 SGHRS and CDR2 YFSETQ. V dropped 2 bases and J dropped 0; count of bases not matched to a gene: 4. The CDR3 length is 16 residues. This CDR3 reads CASSFGGTGSNQPQHF. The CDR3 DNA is TGCGCCAGCAGCTTTGGAGGGACAGGTAGCAATCAGCCCCAGCATTTT.

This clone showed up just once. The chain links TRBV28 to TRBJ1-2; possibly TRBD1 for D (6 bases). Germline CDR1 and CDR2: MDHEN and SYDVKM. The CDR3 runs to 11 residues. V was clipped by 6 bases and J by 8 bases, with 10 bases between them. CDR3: CASSRGAGYTF. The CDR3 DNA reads TGTGCCAGCAGCCGGGGGGCGGGCTACACCTTC.

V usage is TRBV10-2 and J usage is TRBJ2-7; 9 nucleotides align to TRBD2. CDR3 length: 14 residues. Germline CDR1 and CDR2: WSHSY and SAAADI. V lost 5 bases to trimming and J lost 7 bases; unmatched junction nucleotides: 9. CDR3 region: CASSKLAGPWEQYF. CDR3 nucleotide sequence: TGCGCCAGCAGTAAACTAGCGGGCCCGTGGGAGCAGTACTTC.

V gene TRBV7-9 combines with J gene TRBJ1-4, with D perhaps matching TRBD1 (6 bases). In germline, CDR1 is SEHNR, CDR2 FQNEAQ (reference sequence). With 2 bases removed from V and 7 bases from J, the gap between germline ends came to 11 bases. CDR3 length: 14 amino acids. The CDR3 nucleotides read TGTGCCAGCAGCTTACTACAGGGCGGTGAAAAACTGTTTTTT. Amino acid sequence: CASSLLQGGEKLFF.

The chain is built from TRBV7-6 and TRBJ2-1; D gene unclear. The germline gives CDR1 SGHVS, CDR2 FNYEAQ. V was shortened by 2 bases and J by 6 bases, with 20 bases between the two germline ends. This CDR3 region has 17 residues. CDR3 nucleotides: TGTGCCAGCAGCTTACTGGGCTTCGGTATGATTCGCAATGAGCAGTTCTTC. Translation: CASSLLGFGMIRNEQFF.

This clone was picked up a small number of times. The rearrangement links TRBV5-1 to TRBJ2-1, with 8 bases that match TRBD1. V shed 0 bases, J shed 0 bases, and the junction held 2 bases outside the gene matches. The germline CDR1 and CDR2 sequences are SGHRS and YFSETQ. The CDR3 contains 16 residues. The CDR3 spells CASSLGQGSSYNEQFF. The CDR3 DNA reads TGCGCCAGCAGCTTGGGACAGGGGAGCTCCTACAATGAGCAGTTCTTC. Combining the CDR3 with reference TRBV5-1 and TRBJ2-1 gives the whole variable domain KAGVTQTPRYLIKTRGQQVTLSCSPISGHRSVSWYQQTPGQGLQFLFEYFSETQRNKGNFPGRFSGRQFSNSRSEMNVSTLELGDSALYLCASSLGQGSSYNEQFFGPGTRLTVL.

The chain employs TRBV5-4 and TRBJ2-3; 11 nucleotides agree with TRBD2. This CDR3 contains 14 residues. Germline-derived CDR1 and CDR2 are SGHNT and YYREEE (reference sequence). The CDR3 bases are TGTGCGACACTAGCGGGAGCTTTCCCAGATACGCAGTATTTT. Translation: CATLAGAFPDTQYF.

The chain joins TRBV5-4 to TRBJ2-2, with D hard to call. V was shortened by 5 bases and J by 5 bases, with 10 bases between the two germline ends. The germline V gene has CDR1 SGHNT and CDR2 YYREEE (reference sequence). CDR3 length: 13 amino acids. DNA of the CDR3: TGTGCCAGCAGGACTTTTGAAACCGGGGAGCTGTTTTTT. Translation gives CASRTFETGELFF.

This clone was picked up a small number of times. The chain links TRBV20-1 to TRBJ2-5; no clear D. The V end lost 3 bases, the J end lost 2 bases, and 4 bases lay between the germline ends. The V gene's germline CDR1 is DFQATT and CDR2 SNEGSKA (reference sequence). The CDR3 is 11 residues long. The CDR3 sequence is CSASPQETQYF. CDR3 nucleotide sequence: TGCAGTGCTAGCCCTCAAGAGACCCAGTACTTC.

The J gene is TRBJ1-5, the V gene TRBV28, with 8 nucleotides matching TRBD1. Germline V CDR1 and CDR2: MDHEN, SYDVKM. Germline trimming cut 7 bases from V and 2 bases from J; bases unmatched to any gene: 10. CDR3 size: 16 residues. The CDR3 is CASTHHRGTRNQPQHF. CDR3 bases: TGTGCCAGCACCCACCACAGGGGGACCCGCAATCAGCCCCAGCATTTT.

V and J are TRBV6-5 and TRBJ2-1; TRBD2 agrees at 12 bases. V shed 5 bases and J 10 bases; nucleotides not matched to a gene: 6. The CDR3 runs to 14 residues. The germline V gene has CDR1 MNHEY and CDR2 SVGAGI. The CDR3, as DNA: TGTGCCAGCAGTAACCTCGGGACTAGCGGGGAGCAGTTCTTC. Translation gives CASSNLGTSGEQFF.